These 18 T cell receptor beta chains were all obtained from the same sample, sequenced in a study of T cell repertoires in ileal Crohn's disease. The repertoire was sequenced with immunoSEQ multiplex PCR; TCRdb's copy has only in-frame clones and lacks some. Of roughly 7,200 clones detected, about 83% appear once; the ten largest clones hold roughly 4.7%. Input material: ileal tissue. These TCRs come from an adult with Crohn's disease.

The chain carries TRBV4-1 and TRBJ1-6; the match to TRBD1 covers 8 bases. Germline-derived CDR1 and CDR2 are MGHRA and YSYEKL. The CDR3 consists of 17 residues. J gave up 8 bases and V 0 bases, and 9 bases lay outside the gene matches. CDR3 in amino acids: CASSQDGIYRGDSPLHF. For the CDR3, the DNA is TGCGCCAGCAGCCAAGATGGCATTTACAGGGGGGATTCACCCCTCCACTTT.

This clone was observed a single time. The rearrangement links TRBV28 to TRBJ2-7; TRBD1 aligns across 7 bases. V was pared by 2 bases and J by 4 bases, with 5 bases of the junction left unmatched. CDR3 length equals 14 residues. Germline V gives CDR1 MDHEN, CDR2 SYDVKM. CDR3 protein: CASSLIDREYEQYF. The CDR3 DNA follows: TGTGCCAGCAGTTTAATAGACAGGGAATACGAGCAGTACTTC.

CDR3 nucleotide sequence: TGTGCCAGCAGCAGTGAACCCAGGATTAACTATGGCTACACCTTC. Its translation is CASSSEPRINYGYTF. The gene calls are TRBV14 and TRBJ1-2; D uncertain. V lost 5 bases to trimming and J lost 1 base, with 14 bases between them. The CDR3 totals 15 residues. Germline CDR1 reads SGHDN; CDR2 reads FVKESK.

The CDR3 coding sequence is TGTGCCAGCAGCCAAGAGGTGGGGCAGGGTAGCCACGAGCAGTACTTC. Its protein is CASSQEVGQGSHEQYF. The chain links TRBV14 to TRBJ2-7, with D perhaps matching TRBD1 (5 bases). V was shortened by 0 bases and J by 5 bases, with 17 bases between the two germline ends. Germline V CDR1 and CDR2: SGHDN, FVKESK. This CDR3 has 16 residues.

This clone was detected once. V usage is TRBV19 and J usage is TRBJ2-3; a possible D gene is TRBD2 (5 bases). Trimming shortened V by 1 base and J by 7 bases, and 6 bases separated the two germline ends. CDR3 length: 12 residues. Germline V gives CDR1 LNHDA, CDR2 SQIVND (reference sequence). The CDR3 DNA follows: TGTGCCAGTAGTATAGCCGGGAATACGCAGTATTTT. This gives the protein CASSIAGNTQYF. Full variable domain (remainder filled in from reference TRBV19 and TRBJ2-3): DGGITQSPKYLFRKEGQNVTLSCEQNLNHDAMYWYRQDPGQGLRLIYYSQIVNDFQKGDIAEGYSVSREKKESFPLTVTSAQKNPTAFYLCASSIAGNTQYFGPGTRLTVL.

This sequence joins TRBV6-1 and TRBJ1-1; D remains unclear. The CDR3 sequence is 14 residues long. V dropped 3 bases and J dropped 1 base, with 9 bases sitting between them. Germline V lookup: CDR1 MNHNS, CDR2 SASEGT. CDR3 in DNA: TGTGCCAGCAGTGAGAAACGGGGGAACACTGAAGCTTTCTTT. Residues: CASSEKRGNTEAFF.

The chain combines TRBV2 with TRBJ2-5; D possibly corresponds to TRBD1 (5 bases). Trimming cost V 8 bases and J 0 bases, with 13 bases left between them. Per germline, CDR1 SNHLY and CDR2 FYNNEI. The CDR3 length is 14 residues. CDR3 nucleotides: TGTGCCAGCTCCTCGACAGCGTACCAAGAGACCCAGTACTTC. This codes for CASSSTAYQETQYF.

This clone was recorded only once. This chain connects TRBV18 to TRBJ2-7; 10 positions match TRBD2. Germline-derived CDR1 and CDR2 are KGHSH and LQKENI. J gave up 1 base and V 1 base, and 7 bases lay outside the gene matches. The CDR3 extends over 17 amino acids. The CDR3 sequence: CASSPQLAGTISYEQYF. The CDR3 region has the DNA TGTGCCAGCTCACCACAACTAGCGGGGACGATATCCTACGAGCAGTACTTC.

This clone was counted once. The V gene is TRBV7-2, the J gene TRBJ1-3, with 8 bases fitting TRBD1. This CDR3 comprises 15 residues. Losses at the gene ends were 5 bases for V and 0 bases for J; bases not matched to a gene: 3. The germline CDR1 and CDR2 sequences are SGHTA and FQGNSA. CDR3 sequence reads: CASSPRGLSGNTIYF. DNA for the CDR3: TGTGCCAGCAGCCCCAGGGGGCTCTCTGGAAACACCATATATTTT. Full variable domain (missing parts from reference TRBV7-2 and TRBJ1-3): GAGVSQSPSNKVTEKGKDVELRCDPISGHTALYWYRQSLGQGLEFLIYFQGNSAPDKSGLPSDRFSAERTGGSVSTLTIQRTQQEDSAVYLCASSPRGLSGNTIYFGEGSWLTVV.

The chain uses TRBV28 and TRBJ1-1, with 7 bases lining up with TRBD1. V was pared by 2 bases and J by 0 bases, with 6 bases of the junction left unmatched. Germline V CDR1 and CDR2: MDHEN, SYDVKM. CDR3 length: 16 amino acids. The CDR3, as DNA: TGTGCCAGCAGTTTAGGGACAGTCGAAATGAACACTGAAGCTTTCTTT. This encodes CASSLGTVEMNTEAFF.

V and J are TRBV6-1 and TRBJ1-1, with 7 nucleotides matching TRBD1. Germline V gene sequence: CDR1 MNHNS, CDR2 SASEGT. With V trimmed by 0 bases and J by 1 base, 5 bases remained unmatched. CDR3 length equals 16 residues. The CDR3 DNA sequence: TGTGCCAGCAGTGAAGCGGAGAACAGGGGGAACACTGAAGCTTTCTTT. It specifies CASSEAENRGNTEAFF.

This clone was seen more than once but under ten times. The chain links TRBV11-2 to TRBJ2-7; 7 bases fit TRBD1. J lost 5 bases, V lost 6 bases, and 10 bases had no gene match. The CDR3 spans 14 residues. Germline loops: CDR1 SGHAT, CDR2 FQNNGV. The CDR3: CASSSRGRVDEQYF. The CDR3 coding sequence is TGTGCCAGCAGTTCAAGGGGGCGTGTGGACGAGCAGTACTTC.

This clone has more than one count but fewer than ten. This chain links TRBV2 with TRBJ2-2; weak D call: TRBD2 (7 bases). CDR3 length: 15 residues. V was shortened by 7 bases and J by 5 bases, with 17 bases between the two germline ends. From germline, CDR1 is SNHLY and CDR2 FYNNEI. The CDR3 protein is CASTEGGRETGELFF. The CDR3 DNA follows: TGTGCCAGCACTGAGGGGGGGAGGGAGACCGGGGAGCTGTTTTTT.

The gene calls are TRBV7-2 and TRBJ1-1; 7 positions match TRBD1. CDR1 and CDR2 (germline): SGHTA, FQGNSA. The CDR3 loop spans 16 amino acids. The junction had 10 bases not matched to a gene; V was cut back by 4 bases and J by 2 bases. This CDR3 reads CASSSQPRTGNTEAFF. The CDR3 DNA is TGTGCCAGCAGCTCACAACCCCGGACAGGCAACACTGAAGCTTTCTTT.

The chain recombines TRBV28 with TRBJ2-1; TRBD2 matches at 10 bases. With V trimmed by 4 bases and J by 7 bases, 7 bases remained unmatched. The CDR3 is 15 amino acids. In germline, CDR1 is MDHEN, CDR2 SYDVKM. The CDR3 loop is CASSWASGSVNEQFF. CDR3 bases: TGTGCCAGCAGTTGGGCTAGCGGGAGTGTTAATGAGCAGTTCTTC.

This chain connects TRBV4-2 to TRBJ2-3, with TRBD2 matching 11 bases. The CDR3 spans 18 residues. V gave up 4 bases and J gave up 5 bases; unmatched junction bases: 14. Germline V CDR1 and CDR2: LGHNA, YNFKEQ. CDR3 residues: CASSPGLAVYGLVDTQYF. CDR3 in DNA: TGTGCCAGCAGCCCGGGACTAGCGGTGTACGGCCTGGTAGATACGCAGTATTTT.

CDR3 sequence: CASSQEVAGNPYNEQFF. The CDR3 region has the DNA TGTGCCAGCAGCCAAGAGGTGGCAGGGAACCCCTACAATGAGCAGTTCTTC. The chain joins TRBV4-2 to TRBJ2-1, with TRBD1 as a possible D gene (5 bases). Germline V gives CDR1 LGHNA, CDR2 YNFKEQ. This CDR3 comprises 17 residues. V lost 0 bases, J lost 2 bases, and 14 bases lay in between.

This clone was recorded only once. The chain has TRBV28 and TRBJ2-1, with D tentatively TRBD2 (5 bases). CDR1 is MDHEN, CDR2 SYDVKM, per germline. This CDR3 has 13 amino acids. Trimming took off 6 bases at V and 7 bases at J, with 13 bases between the two ends. This CDR3 is CASRDWGWNEQFF. DNA for the CDR3: TGTGCCAGCAGGGACTGGGGTTGGAATGAGCAGTTCTTC.